Given below is one TCR beta chain in context. Its antigen is unidentified. A much larger clone lies one base from this, so it may be a read error. Individual cDNA molecules were tagged with unique molecular identifiers, the study reported. TCRdb called the 5' RACE reads again in MiXCR, with one record for every CDR3 protein. The sample lists some 71,000 distinct CDR3 sequences, 12% seen once, with roughly 6.1% in the top ten. This entry belongs to a study of early T cells in non-severe SARS-CoV-2 infection. Study results and caveats: Clonotype matching in VDJdb favored anti-spike CD8 responses and did not capture private and CD4 specificities.

Germline assignment: CDR1 SGHRS and CDR2 YFSETQ. The ends were cut back, 5 bases at V and 3 bases at J, with 14 bases in the middle. CDR3 length: 15 residues. The source is an adult who was a healthcare worker with PCR-confirmed SARS-CoV-2 infection or an uninfected control (not recorded which). The J gene is TRBJ2-2, the V gene TRBV5-1; perhaps TRBD2 as D (5 bases). Sample: whole blood. The CDR3 nucleotides are TGCGCCAGCAGAGTGGGGAGTATCGACACCGGGGAGCTGTTTTTT. Encoded protein: CASRVGSIDTGELFF.